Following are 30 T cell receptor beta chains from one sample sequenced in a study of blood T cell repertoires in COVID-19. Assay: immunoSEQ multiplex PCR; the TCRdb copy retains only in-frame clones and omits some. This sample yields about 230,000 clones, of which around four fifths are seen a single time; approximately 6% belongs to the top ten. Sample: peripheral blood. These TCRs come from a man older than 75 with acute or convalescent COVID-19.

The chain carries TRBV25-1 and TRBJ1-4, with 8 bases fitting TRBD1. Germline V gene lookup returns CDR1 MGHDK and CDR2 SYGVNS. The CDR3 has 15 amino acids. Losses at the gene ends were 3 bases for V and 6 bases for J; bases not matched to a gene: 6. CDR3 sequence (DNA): TGTGCCAGCAGTGACAGGGGGCGCATAGATGAAAAACTGTTTTTT. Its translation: CASSDRGRIDEKLFF.

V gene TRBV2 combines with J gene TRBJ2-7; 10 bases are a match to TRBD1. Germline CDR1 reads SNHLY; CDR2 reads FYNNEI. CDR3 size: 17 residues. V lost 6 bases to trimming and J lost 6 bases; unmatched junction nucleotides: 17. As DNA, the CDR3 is TGTGCCAGCAGCGGCGGACAGGGGGTAACCCTCACCGGCGAGCAGTACTTC. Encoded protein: CASSGGQGVTLTGEQYF.

The CDR3 DNA is TGTGCCAGCAGCACCAACCCTAGCGGGGGGGCCTATGAGCAGTTCTTC. Translating it yields CASSTNPSGGAYEQFF. The gene calls are TRBV13 and TRBJ2-1, with 12 bases fitting TRBD2. The trim removed 5 bases at V and 8 bases at J, leaving 10 bases unmatched. Germline V lookup: CDR1 PRHDT, CDR2 FYEKMQ (reference sequence). The CDR3 covers 16 residues.

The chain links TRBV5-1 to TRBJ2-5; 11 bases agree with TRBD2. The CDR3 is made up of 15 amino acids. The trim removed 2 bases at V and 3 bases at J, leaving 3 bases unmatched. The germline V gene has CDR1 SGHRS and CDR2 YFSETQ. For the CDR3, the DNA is TGCGCCAGCAGCTTTAGCGGGGGGGATGAAGAGACCCAGTACTTC. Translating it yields CASSFSGGDEETQYF.

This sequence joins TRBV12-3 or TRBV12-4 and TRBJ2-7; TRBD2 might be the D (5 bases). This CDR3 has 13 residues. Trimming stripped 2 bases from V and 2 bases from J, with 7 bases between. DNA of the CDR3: TGTGCCAGCAGTTTATCCGGGACCTACGAGCAGTACTTC. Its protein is CASSLSGTYEQYF.

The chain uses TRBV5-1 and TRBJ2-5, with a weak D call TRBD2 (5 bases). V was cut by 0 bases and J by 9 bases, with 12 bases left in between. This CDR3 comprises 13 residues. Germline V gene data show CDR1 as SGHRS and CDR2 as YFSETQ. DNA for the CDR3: TGCGCCAGCAGCTTGGGGGGAGTCGTGGCCCAGTACTTC. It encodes CASSLGGVVAQYF.

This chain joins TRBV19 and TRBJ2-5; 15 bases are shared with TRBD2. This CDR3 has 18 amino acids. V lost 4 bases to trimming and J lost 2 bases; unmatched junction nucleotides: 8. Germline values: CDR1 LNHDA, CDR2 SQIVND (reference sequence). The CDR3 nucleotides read TGTGCCAGTAGTACCGGACTAGCGGGGGGGCCTTGGCAAGAGACCCAGTACTTC. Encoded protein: CASSTGLAGGPWQETQYF.

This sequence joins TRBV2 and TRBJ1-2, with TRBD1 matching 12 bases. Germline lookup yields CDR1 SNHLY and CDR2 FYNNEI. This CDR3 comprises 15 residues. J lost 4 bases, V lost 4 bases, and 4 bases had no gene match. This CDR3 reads CASSVLGQGAYGYTF. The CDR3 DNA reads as TGTGCCAGCAGTGTACTGGGACAGGGGGCCTATGGCTACACCTTC.

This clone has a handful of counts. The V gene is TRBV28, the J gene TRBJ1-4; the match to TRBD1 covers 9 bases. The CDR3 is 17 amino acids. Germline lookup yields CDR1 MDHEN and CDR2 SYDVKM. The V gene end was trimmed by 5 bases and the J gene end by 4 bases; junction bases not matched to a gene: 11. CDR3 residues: CASSLTGGAGGNEKLFF. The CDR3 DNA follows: TGTGCCAGCAGTCTTACAGGGGGCGCGGGGGGTAATGAAAAACTGTTTTTT.

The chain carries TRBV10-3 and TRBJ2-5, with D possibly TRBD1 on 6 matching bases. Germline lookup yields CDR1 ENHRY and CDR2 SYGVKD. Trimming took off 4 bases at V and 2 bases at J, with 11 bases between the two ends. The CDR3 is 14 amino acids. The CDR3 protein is CAISVGAAQETQYF. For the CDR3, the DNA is TGTGCCATCAGTGTGGGGGCAGCGCAAGAGACCCAGTACTTC.

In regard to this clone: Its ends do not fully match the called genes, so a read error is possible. CDR3 residues: CASSALGQVNLF. The CDR3 DNA follows: TGTGCCAGCAGCGCACTTGGACAGGTAAACCTCTTC. The rearrangement joins TRBV6-5 to TRBJ2-7, with TRBD1 matching over 7 bases. The CDR3 runs to 12 residues. Germline CDR1 and CDR2: MNHEY and SVGAGI.

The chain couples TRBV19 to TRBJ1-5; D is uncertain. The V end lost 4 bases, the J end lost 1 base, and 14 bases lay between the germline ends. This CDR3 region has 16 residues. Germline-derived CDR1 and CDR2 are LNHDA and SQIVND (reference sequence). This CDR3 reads CASSKFWGASNQPQHF. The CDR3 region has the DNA TGTGCCAGTAGTAAGTTCTGGGGAGCGAGCAATCAGCCCCAGCATTTT.

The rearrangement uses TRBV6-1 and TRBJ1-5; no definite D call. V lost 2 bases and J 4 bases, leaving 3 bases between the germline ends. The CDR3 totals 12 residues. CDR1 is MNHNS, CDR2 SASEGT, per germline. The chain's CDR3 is CASSESNQPQHF. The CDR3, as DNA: TGTGCCAGCAGTGAATCAAATCAGCCCCAGCATTTT.

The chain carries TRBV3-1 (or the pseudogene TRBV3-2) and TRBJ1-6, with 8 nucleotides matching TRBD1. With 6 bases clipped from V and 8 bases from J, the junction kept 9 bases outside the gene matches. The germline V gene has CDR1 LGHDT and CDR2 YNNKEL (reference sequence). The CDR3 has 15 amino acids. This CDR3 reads CASRDNWTGYSPLHF. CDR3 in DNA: TGTGCCAGCAGGGACAACTGGACAGGGTATTCACCCCTCCACTTT.

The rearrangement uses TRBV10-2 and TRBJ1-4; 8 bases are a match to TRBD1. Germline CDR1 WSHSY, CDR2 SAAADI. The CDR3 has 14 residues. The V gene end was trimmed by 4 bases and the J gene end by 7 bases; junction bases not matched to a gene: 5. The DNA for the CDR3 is TGCGCCAGCAGTGGACAGGGGATCGGTGAAAAACTGTTTTTT. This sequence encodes CASSGQGIGEKLFF.

Here the CDR3 reads CASSPPAGIVDEQFF. CDR3 in DNA: TGTGCCAGCTCACCACCGGCCGGGATAGTCGATGAGCAGTTCTTC. V and J are TRBV18 and TRBJ2-1; maybe TRBD2 (5 bases). V was shortened by 0 bases and J by 8 bases, with 14 bases between the two germline ends. The germline gives CDR1 KGHSH, CDR2 LQKENI. The CDR3 sequence is 15 residues long.

The CDR3 reads CASISGDRSTGELFF. The CDR3 DNA sequence: TGTGCCAGTATATCCGGTGACAGGTCCACCGGGGAGCTGTTTTTT. The chain carries TRBV19 and TRBJ2-2, with TRBD1 as a possible D gene (6 bases). Germline V gives CDR1 LNHDA, CDR2 SQIVND (reference sequence). Trimming left V 7 bases short and J 4 bases short, with 16 bases between. The CDR3 contains 15 residues.

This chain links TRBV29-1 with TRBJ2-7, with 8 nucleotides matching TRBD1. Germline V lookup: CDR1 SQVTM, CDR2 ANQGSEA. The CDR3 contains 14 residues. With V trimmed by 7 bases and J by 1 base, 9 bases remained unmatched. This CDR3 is CSGADTGGSYEQYF. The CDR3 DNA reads TGCAGCGGGGCTGATACAGGGGGTTCCTACGAGCAGTACTTC.

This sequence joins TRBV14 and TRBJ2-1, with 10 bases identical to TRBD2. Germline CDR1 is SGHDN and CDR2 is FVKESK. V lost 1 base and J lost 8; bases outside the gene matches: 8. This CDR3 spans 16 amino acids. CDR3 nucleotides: TGTGCCAGCAGCCAAGGACCTAGCGGGAGAGGCCATGAGCAGTTCTTC. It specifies CASSQGPSGRGHEQFF.

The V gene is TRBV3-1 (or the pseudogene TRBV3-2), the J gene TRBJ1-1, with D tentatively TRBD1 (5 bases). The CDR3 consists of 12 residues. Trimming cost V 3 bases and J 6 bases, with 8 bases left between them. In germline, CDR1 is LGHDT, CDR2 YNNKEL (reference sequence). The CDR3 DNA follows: TGTGCCAGCAGCCACGACAGAGCTGAAGCTTTCTTT. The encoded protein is CASSHDRAEAFF.

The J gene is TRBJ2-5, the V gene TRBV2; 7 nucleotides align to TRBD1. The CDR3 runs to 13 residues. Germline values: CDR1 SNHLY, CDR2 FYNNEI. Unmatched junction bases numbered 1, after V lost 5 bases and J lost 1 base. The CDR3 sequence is CASSRDSQETQYF. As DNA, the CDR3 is TGTGCCAGCAGTCGGGACAGCCAAGAGACCCAGTACTTC.

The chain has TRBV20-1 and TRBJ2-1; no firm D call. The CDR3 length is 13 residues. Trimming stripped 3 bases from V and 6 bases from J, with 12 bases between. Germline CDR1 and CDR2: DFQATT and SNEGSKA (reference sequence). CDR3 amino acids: CSASSPQRNEQFF. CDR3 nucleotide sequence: TGCAGTGCTAGTTCGCCCCAGCGCAATGAGCAGTTCTTC.

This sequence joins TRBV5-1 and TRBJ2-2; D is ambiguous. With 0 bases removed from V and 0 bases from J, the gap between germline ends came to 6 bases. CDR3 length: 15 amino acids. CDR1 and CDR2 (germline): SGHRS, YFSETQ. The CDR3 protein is CASSLATANTGELFF. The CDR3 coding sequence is TGCGCCAGCAGCTTGGCAACAGCGAACACCGGGGAGCTGTTTTTT. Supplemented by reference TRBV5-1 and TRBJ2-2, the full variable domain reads KAGVTQTPRYLIKTRGQQVTLSCSPISGHRSVSWYQQTPGQGLQFLFEYFSETQRNKGNFPGRFSGRQFSNSRSEMNVSTLELGDSALYLCASSLATANTGELFFGEGSRLTVL.

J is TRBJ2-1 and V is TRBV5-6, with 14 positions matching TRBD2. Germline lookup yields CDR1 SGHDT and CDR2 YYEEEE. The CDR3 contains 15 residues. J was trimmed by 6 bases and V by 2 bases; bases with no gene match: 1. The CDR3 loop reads CASSFGLAGGNEQFF. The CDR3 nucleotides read TGTGCCAGCAGCTTTGGACTAGCGGGAGGCAATGAGCAGTTCTTC. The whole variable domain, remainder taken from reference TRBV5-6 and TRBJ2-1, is DAGVTQSPTHLIKTRGQQVTLRCSPKSGHDTVSWYQQALGQGPQFIFQYYEEEERQRGNFPDRFSGHQFPNYSSELNVNALLLGDSALYLCASSFGLAGGNEQFFGPGTRLTVL.

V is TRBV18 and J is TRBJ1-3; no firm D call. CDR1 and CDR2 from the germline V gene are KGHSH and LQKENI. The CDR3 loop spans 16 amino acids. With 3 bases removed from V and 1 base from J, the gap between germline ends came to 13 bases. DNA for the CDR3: TGTGCCAGCTCACCGGCTGGAGGAGGATCTGGAAACACCATATATTTT. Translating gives CASSPAGGGSGNTIYF.

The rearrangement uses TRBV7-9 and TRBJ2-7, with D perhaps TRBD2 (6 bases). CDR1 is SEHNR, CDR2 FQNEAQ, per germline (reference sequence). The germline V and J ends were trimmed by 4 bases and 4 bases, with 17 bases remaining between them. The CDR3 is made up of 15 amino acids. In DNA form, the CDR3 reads TGTGCCAGCAGCTCCTCCCTAATAGCGGTTTACGAGCAGTACTTC. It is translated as CASSSSLIAVYEQYF.

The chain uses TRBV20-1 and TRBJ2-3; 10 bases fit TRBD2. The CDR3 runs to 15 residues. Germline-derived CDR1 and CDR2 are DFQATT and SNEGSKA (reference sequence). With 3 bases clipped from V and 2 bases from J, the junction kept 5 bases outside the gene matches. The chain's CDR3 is CSASTSGIVTDTQYF. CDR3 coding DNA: TGCAGTGCTAGTACTAGCGGGATAGTCACAGATACGCAGTATTTT.

CDR3 amino acids: CASRPGTSNSPLHF. CDR3 in DNA: TGTGCCAGCAGACCTGGGACATCTAATTCACCCCTCCACTTT. V is TRBV7-2 and J is TRBJ1-6; tentatively, D is TRBD1 (6 bases). Germline lookup yields CDR1 SGHTA and CDR2 FQGNSA. Trimming cost V 6 bases and J 6 bases, with 12 bases left between them. CDR3 length: 14 residues. Based on the CDR3 plus reference TRBV7-2 and TRBJ1-6, the full variable domain is GAGVSQSPSNKVTEKGKDVELRCDPISGHTALYWYRQSLGQGLEFLIYFQGNSAPDKSGLPSDRFSAERTGGSVSTLTIQRTQQEDSAVYLCASRPGTSNSPLHFGNGTRLTVT.

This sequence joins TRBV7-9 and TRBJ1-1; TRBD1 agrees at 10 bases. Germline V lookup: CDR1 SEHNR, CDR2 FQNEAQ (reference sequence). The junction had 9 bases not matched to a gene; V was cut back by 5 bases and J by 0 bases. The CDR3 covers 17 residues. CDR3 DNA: TGTGCCAGCAGCCCCCTCAGACAGGGGGCGTTGAACACTGAAGCTTTCTTT. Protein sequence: CASSPLRQGALNTEAFF.

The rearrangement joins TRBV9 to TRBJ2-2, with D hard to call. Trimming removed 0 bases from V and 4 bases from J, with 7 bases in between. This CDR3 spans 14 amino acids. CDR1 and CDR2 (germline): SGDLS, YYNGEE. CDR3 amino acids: CASSVELVTGELFF. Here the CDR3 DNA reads TGTGCCAGCAGCGTAGAACTGGTCACCGGGGAGCTGTTTTTT.